Listed below are T cell receptor beta chains from one sample, sequenced in a study of monozygotic twins with inflammatory bowel disease. No DNA is given; TCRdb re-called the 5' RACE reads and lists each CDR3 protein once. The sample has about 85,000 distinct CDR3 sequences. Sequenced: blood. These TCRs come from a human donor with ulcerative colitis or Crohn's disease, or a healthy co-twin of an affected twin (not recorded which). CDR3s include the opening cysteine and the closing phenylalanine or tryptophan.

v_gene	j_gene	CDR3aa
TRBV20-1	TRBJ2-2	CSVSDRGTGELFF
TRBV19	TRBJ1-2	CASSSRSGGRPYGYTF
TRBV10-3	TRBJ1-1	CAISQTGEAFF
TRBV19	TRBJ1-2	CASSVDLSYGYTF
TRBV11-2	TRBJ1-2	CASSSIQGGGQRGYTF
TRBV20-1	TRBJ2-7	CSARDGGRLTLYEQYF
TRBV2	TRBJ1-1	CASSPSGTEAFF
TRBV11-2	TRBJ2-1	CASSPQRGAEQFF
TRBV5-1	TRBJ2-7	CASSLAKATYEQYF
TRBV28	TRBJ1-3	CASIPASWNSGNTIYF
TRBV5-1	TRBJ1-6	CASSFSGQGRSSNSPLHF
TRBV11-2	TRBJ2-5	CASSVDRAETQYF
TRBV7-9	TRBJ1-1	CASSLESGMGAFF
TRBV20-1	TRBJ2-1	CSAHPTMDEQFF
TRBV18	TRBJ1-1	CASSPREQGVGAFF
TRBV12-3/TRBV12-4	TRBJ2-3	CASSSWTGSTDTQYF
TRBV7-2	TRBJ2-7	CASSLGGGLYEQYF
TRBV9	TRBJ1-4	CASSVDDRGSKKLFF
TRBV6-6	TRBJ2-7	CASASGYEQYF
TRBV19	TRBJ1-1	CASSIRQGTNMNTEAFF
TRBV6-6	TRBJ1-2	CASSRTALGMLTF
TRBV29-1	TRBJ1-4	CSVVSGVSEKLFF
TRBV12-3/TRBV12-4	TRBJ1-5	CASSFRTGGPSNQPQHF
TRBV12-3/TRBV12-4	TRBJ2-7	CASSINLDRTHEQYF
TRBV12-5	TRBJ2-4	CASALPPGQNIQYF
TRBV7-2	TRBJ1-1	CASSLRVISGTEAFF
TRBV7-9	TRBJ2-5	CASSESIIAGRETQYF
TRBV5-1	TRBJ2-2	CASSLEIGLGGELFF
TRBV6-4	TRBJ1-6	CASSRREGFSSPLHF
TRBV10-3	TRBJ1-3	CAISEHNPGNTIYF
TRBV5-5	TRBJ1-1	CASSLTVDRVNTEAFF
TRBV18	TRBJ2-5	CASSPRLSPAGNTETQYF
TRBV20-1	TRBJ1-1	CSAPQVRWNTEAFF
TRBV9	TRBJ2-1	CASSPRLAEHVGDEQFF
TRBV19	TRBJ1-2	CASSREGYGYTF
TRBV6-1	TRBJ1-5	CASQGQLGNQPQHF
TRBV5-1	TRBJ1-4	CASSTTATGKKLFF
TRBV19	TRBJ1-5	CASSTGGGINQPQHF
TRBV10-3	TRBJ2-5	CAISQGSGETQYF
TRBV5-1	TRBJ1-1	CASRETGGISEAFF
TRBV13	TRBJ2-7	CASSLVAVFSGTAKRYEQYF
TRBV20-1	TRBJ1-5	CSARDSGVLNQPQHF
TRBV5-1	TRBJ2-1	CASSPVDPYNEQFF